This TCR beta chain was captured in a study of tumor-infiltrating lymphocytes in primary liver carcinoma. Researchers generated TCR beta cDNA from approximately 520 ng of total RNA, relying on a constant-region primer. The TCR beta library was amplified through three nested multiplex PCR rounds in a modified ARM-PCR procedure. Rounds one and two of PCR, each of 10 cycles, were primed with TRBV1-TRBV30 forward primers and a C-beta reverse primer. Via MiXCR, TCRdb re-called the multiplex PCR reads, giving one row per CDR3 protein. This sample has 100,000 or so distinct CDR3 sequences, with around 80% found just once. The roughly 20-34 mg bulk tissue piece was not sorted before simultaneous RNA and DNA extraction. Concerning this clonotype: One end of the junction is discordant with germline, which a read error may explain.

CDR1 is LGHNA and CDR2 is YSLEER in the germline V gene. This CDR3 spans 15 amino acids. Sequencing was performed on liver tumor tissue from sampling region 3. Specified subset: tumor region T3, left-lateral pole. This clonotype was obtained from a man aged 40-49 years with primary liver carcinoma and hepatitis B virus infection. The chain is built from TRBV4-3 and TRBJ2-7, with a tentative D call TRBD1 (5 bases). CDR3: CASSQEYRSNYEQYF. In nucleotides, the CDR3 is TGTGCCAGCAGCCAAGAGTACAGGAGTAACTACGAGCAGTACTTC.